Shown below are 16 T cell receptor beta chains from a single sample sequenced in a study of T-cell reconstitution after alpha-beta-depleted transplantation in children. A TCRbeta library incorporating unique molecular identifiers was prepared. MiXCR, run by TCRdb on the PCR reads, gives a single entry per CDR3 protein. Of 120,000 or so distinct CDR3 sequences in the sample, more than 20% were seen once. This specimen was PBMCs, mostly from graft donor cells, taken 180 days after TCRalphabeta/CD19-depleted stem cell transplant. These receptors originate from a male patient aged 2-15 years who had a stem cell transplant for chronic granulomatous disease, so the T cells may come from the graft donor.

As for this clonotype: Relative to the germline gene, one junction end is altered; a read error may explain this. This sequence joins TRBV15 and TRBJ1-6, with D hard to call. Germline values: CDR1 LNHNV, CDR2 YYDKDF (reference sequence). The CDR3 covers 13 residues. The chain's CDR3 is CATSGEANSPLHF. CDR3 sequence (DNA): TGTGCCACCAGCGGAGAGGCTAATTCACCCCTCCACTTT.

This clonotype has at least ten counts. The CDR3 loop reads CASSYLWRGGKNTGELFF. DNA for the CDR3: TGTGCCAGCAGCTACCTATGGCGGGGGGGCAAGAACACCGGGGAGCTGTTTTTT. The chain employs TRBV7-6 and TRBJ2-2, with 9 bases matching TRBD2. Germline CDR1 and CDR2: SGHVS and FNYEAQ. Trimming at V came to 4 bases and at J to 1 base, leaving 10 bases not matched to a gene. The CDR3 runs to 18 residues.

This clonotype was recorded a few times. This chain connects TRBV29-1 to TRBJ2-6; a possible D gene is TRBD1 (5 bases). CDR1 is SQVTM, CDR2 ANQGSEA, per germline. There are 14 residues in the CDR3. Trimming removed 5 bases at V and 2 bases at J, with 10 bases between. The CDR3 loop is CSVKGITGANVLTF. Written as DNA, the CDR3 is TGCAGCGTTAAGGGGATAACTGGGGCCAACGTCCTGACTTTC.

The genes are TRBV7-2 and TRBJ2-5; TRBD1 agrees at 7 bases. Per the germline V gene, CDR1 is SGHTA and CDR2 is FQGNSA. This CDR3 spans 14 amino acids. Trimming took 2 bases from V and 1 from J; bases not matched to a gene: 1. CDR3 DNA sequence: TGTGCCAGCAGCTTAACAGGGGCCCAAGAGACCCAGTACTTC. Translated, it gives CASSLTGAQETQYF.

The chain combines TRBV6-5 with TRBJ2-5, with 7 bases lining up with TRBD1. From germline, CDR1 is MNHEY and CDR2 SVGAGI. CDR3 length: 12 amino acids. Germline trimming cut 6 bases from V and 5 bases from J; bases unmatched to any gene: 3. CDR3 in DNA: TGTGCCAGCAGACACAGGGGTGAGACCCAGTACTTC. Protein: CASRHRGETQYF.

This clonotype was counted many times. This chain uses TRBV5-5 with TRBJ2-1, with D perhaps assigned TRBD1 or TRBD2 (7 bases each). The CDR3 runs to 17 residues. Trimming took 1 base from V and 1 from J, leaving 15 bases between them. In germline, CDR1 is SGHKS, CDR2 YYEKEE (reference sequence). CDR3 DNA sequence: TGTGCCAGCAGCTTGATGACCAGGGGGGGGTCCTACAATGAGCAGTTCTTC. Its protein is CASSLMTRGGSYNEQFF. Combining the CDR3 with reference TRBV5-5 and TRBJ2-1 gives the whole variable domain DAGVTQSPTHLIKTRGQQVTLRCSPISGHKSVSWYQQVLGQGPQFIFQYYEKEERGRGNFPDRFSARQFPNYSSELNVNALLLGDSALYLCASSLMTRGGSYNEQFFGPGTRLTVL.

The chain has TRBV29-1 and TRBJ2-6; D gene uncertain. V shed 5 bases and J shed 2 bases, with 4 bases lying between them. The CDR3 covers 12 residues. Germline loops: CDR1 SQVTM, CDR2 ANQGSEA. CDR3 sequence: CSVSPGANVLTF. The CDR3, as DNA: TGCAGCGTTAGCCCTGGGGCCAACGTCCTGACTTTC.

This chain joins TRBV3-1 and TRBJ2-5; a weak D match, TRBD2 (6 bases). CDR1 and CDR2 from the germline V gene are LGHDT and YNNKEL (reference sequence). Trimming stripped 5 bases from V and 2 bases from J, with 18 bases between. CDR3 size: 16 residues. The CDR3 DNA sequence: TGTGCCAGCAGCGGATATCAAAGCGGGTCACAAGAGACCCAGTACTTC. Residues: CASSGYQSGSQETQYF.

The rearrangement uses TRBV12-3 or TRBV12-4 and TRBJ1-5; D not certain. Trimming removed 5 bases from V and 3 bases from J, with 8 bases in between. CDR3 length: 13 amino acids. The CDR3 is CASSIQTNQPQHF. For the CDR3, the DNA is TGTGCCAGCAGTATCCAAACCAATCAGCCCCAGCATTTT.

This clonotype was recorded at least ten times. Written as DNA, the CDR3 is TGCAGTGCTAGAGATCGGTCAGTCTCCTACGAGCAGTACTTC. Its translation: CSARDRSVSYEQYF. The chain joins TRBV20-1 to TRBJ2-7; D uncertain. The V gene's germline CDR1 is DFQATT and CDR2 SNEGSKA (reference sequence). V lost 0 bases to trimming and J lost 0 bases, with 9 bases between them. The CDR3 is made up of 14 amino acids.

At least ten counts were recorded for this clonotype. The chain employs TRBV3-1 and TRBJ2-5, with D possibly matching TRBD1 (6 bases). This CDR3 comprises 13 residues. Trimming left V 4 bases short and J 5 bases short, with 11 bases between. Germline CDR1 is LGHDT and CDR2 is YNNKEL (reference sequence). CDR3 sequence (DNA): TGTGCCAGCAGCCGGCGACAGGAGGAGACCCAGTACTTC. Protein product: CASSRRQEETQYF.

The DNA of the CDR3 is TGTGCCAGCTCACCACCGGGACAGGACTCGGAGACCCAGTACTTC. This gives the protein CASSPPGQDSETQYF. The chain carries TRBV18 and TRBJ2-5; TRBD1 matches at 8 bases. CDR3 size: 15 residues. Germline assignment: CDR1 KGHSH and CDR2 LQKENI. The trim removed 0 bases at V and 5 bases at J, leaving 5 bases unmatched. Supplemented by reference TRBV18 and TRBJ2-5, the full variable domain reads NAGVMQNPRHLVRRRGQEARLRCSPMKGHSHVYWYRQLPEEGLKFMVYLQKENIIDESGMPKERFSAEFPKEGPSILRIQQVVRGDSAAYFCASSPPGQDSETQYFGPGTRLLVL.

This clonotype was counted at least ten times. The rearrangement joins TRBV6-5 to TRBJ2-5; 11 bases align to TRBD2. V trimming: 2 bases; J trimming: 10 bases; junction bases outside the gene matches: 3. This CDR3 is 13 amino acids long. Germline lookup yields CDR1 MNHEY and CDR2 SVGAGI. CDR3 coding DNA: TGTGCCAGCAGTTACGGGCTAGCGGGGGGCCAGTACTTC. This codes for CASSYGLAGGQYF.

Only a few counts were recorded for this clonotype. CDR3 amino acids: CSVSGKYNEQFF. In DNA, the CDR3 is TGCAGCGTTAGCGGGAAATACAATGAGCAGTTCTTC. This sequence joins TRBV29-1 and TRBJ2-1; 7 bases are a match to TRBD2. This CDR3 has 12 amino acids. Germline trimming cut 5 bases from V and 4 bases from J; bases unmatched to any gene: 2. The germline V gene encodes CDR1 SQVTM and CDR2 ANQGSEA.

The sample holds many counts of this clonotype. V and J are TRBV5-6 and TRBJ1-4; 7 bases fit TRBD1. The CDR3 is made up of 15 amino acids. The germline CDR1 and CDR2 sequences are SGHDT and YYEEEE. Losses at the gene ends were 4 bases for V and 4 bases for J; bases not matched to a gene: 7. The DNA of the CDR3 is TGTGCCAGCAGCGGAGGGGACAGAAGTAATGAAAAACTGTTTTTT. It is translated as CASSGGDRSNEKLFF.

The table lists this clonotype with many counts. CDR3 region: CASSYRGAGQYNEQFF. For the CDR3, the DNA is TGTGCCAGCAGTTACCGGGGAGCGGGACAATACAATGAGCAGTTCTTC. The rearrangement links TRBV28 to TRBJ2-1, with a possible D match to TRBD2 (7 bases). Trimming removed 4 bases at V and 4 bases at J, with 17 bases between. CDR3 length: 16 residues. CDR1 is MDHEN and CDR2 is SYDVKM in the germline V gene.